What follows are 13 T cell receptor beta chains derived from one specimen sequenced in a study of blood T cell repertoires in COVID-19 (TCRdb year 2020). Receptor libraries were prepared by the immunoSEQ multiplex PCR assay. TCRdb holds this immuneACCESS table with in-frame rearrangements only. Some clones are missing; in checked studies, unresolved V genes explain under half, and the rest has no known cause. Across this sample there are 450,000 to 500,000 clones, with around 85% seen only once. In total, the top ten clones hold approximately 3.4% of the sample. Sequences were obtained from peripheral blood. The receptors shown here come from a human donor in a cohort sampled during active COVID-19.

The V gene is TRBV6-2 or TRBV6-3, the J gene TRBJ2-3, with 7 bases lining up with TRBD2. CDR3 length: 12 residues. V shed 4 bases, J shed 6 bases, and the junction held 1 base outside the gene matches. From germline, CDR1 is MNHEY and CDR2 SVGEGT. For the CDR3, the DNA is TGTGCCAGCAGTTGGCGGGAGGATACGCAGTATTTT. Protein: CASSWREDTQYF.

V and J are TRBV11-2 and TRBJ1-1; the match to TRBD1 covers 7 bases. Germline loops: CDR1 SGHAT, CDR2 FQNNGV. CDR3 size: 12 residues. Germline trimming cut 6 bases from V and 6 bases from J; bases unmatched to any gene: 4. The CDR3 DNA reads TGTGCCAGCAGAAGGGGGCAAGCTGAAGCTTTCTTT. It codes for CASRRGQAEAFF.

The rearrangement uses TRBV19 and TRBJ2-3; D gene uncertain. This CDR3 region has 14 residues. Germline CDR1 and CDR2: LNHDA and SQIVND (reference sequence). The V gene lost 3 bases and the J gene lost 6 bases, with 13 bases spanning the gap. The chain's CDR3 is CASSMGPRTDTQYF. The CDR3 nucleotides are TGTGCCAGTAGTATGGGTCCTAGAACGGATACGCAGTATTTT.

The gene calls are TRBV7-2 and TRBJ1-5; no definite D call. Germline V gene sequence: CDR1 SGHTA, CDR2 FQGNSA. V dropped 1 base and J dropped 0 bases, with 13 bases sitting between them. The CDR3 runs 17 residues. The CDR3 coding sequence is TGTGCCAGCAGCTTAGGATACGGAGGGTATAGCAATCAGCCCCAGCATTTT. Amino acids: CASSLGYGGYSNQPQHF.

This clone is a singleton in its sample. The V and J genes are TRBV19 and TRBJ2-1; perhaps TRBD1 as D (6 bases). Germline V gives CDR1 LNHDA, CDR2 SQIVND (reference sequence). This CDR3 region has 13 residues. Trimming pared 3 bases from V and 10 bases from J, leaving 13 bases between. DNA for the CDR3: TGTGCCAGTAGTATCGGAACAGGGCCGGAGCAGTTCTTC. Amino acids: CASSIGTGPEQFF. Complete variable domain (other parts from reference TRBV19 and TRBJ2-1): DGGITQSPKYLFRKEGQNVTLSCEQNLNHDAMYWYRQDPGQGLRLIYYSQIVNDFQKGDIAEGYSVSREKKESFPLTVTSAQKNPTAFYLCASSIGTGPEQFFGPGTRLTVL.

The chain combines TRBV7-9 with TRBJ2-3; TRBD2 aligns across 10 bases. The germline V gene has CDR1 SEHNR and CDR2 FQNEAQ (reference sequence). The CDR3 has 15 amino acids. The J segment lost 4 bases and the V segment lost 5 bases, leaving 6 bases of the junction unmatched. The CDR3 bases are TGTGCCAGCAGCAGACCGCTAGCGGGAGCAGATACGCAGTATTTT. This encodes CASSRPLAGADTQYF.

The V and J genes are TRBV24-1 and TRBJ2-2; weak D call: TRBD2 (6 bases). The V end lost 3 bases, the J end lost 1 base, and 11 bases lay between the germline ends. Germline loops: CDR1 KGHDR, CDR2 SFDVKD. The CDR3 extends over 16 amino acids. CDR3 sequence (DNA): TGTGCCACCAGTGATGTCGGGACTTTGAACACCGGGGAGCTGTTTTTT. It translates to CATSDVGTLNTGELFF.

This sequence joins TRBV27 and TRBJ1-1; maybe TRBD1 (6 bases). Trimming pared 8 bases from V and 1 base from J, leaving 11 bases between. The CDR3 contains 13 residues. The germline V gene has CDR1 MNHEY and CDR2 SMNVEV (reference sequence). This chain's CDR3 is CASGSTGNTEAFF. The CDR3, as DNA: TGTGCCAGCGGATCGACAGGGAACACTGAAGCTTTCTTT.

This clone was counted between two and nine times. The chain has TRBV19 and TRBJ1-1, with a possible D match to TRBD1 (5 bases). The V gene lost 4 bases and the J gene lost 4 bases, with 10 bases spanning the gap. Germline V gene data show CDR1 as LNHDA and CDR2 as SQIVND (reference sequence). The CDR3 contains 13 residues. The CDR3 spells CASSSREGTEAFF. In DNA, the CDR3 is TGTGCCAGTAGTAGCAGGGAGGGCACTGAAGCTTTCTTT.

The chain couples TRBV7-3 to TRBJ2-7; 8 nucleotides match TRBD1. Per the germline V gene, CDR1 is SGHTA and CDR2 is FQGTGA. The CDR3 runs to 13 residues. The V gene end was trimmed by 8 bases and the J gene end by 5 bases; junction bases not matched to a gene: 8. Here the CDR3 reads CASGTGPMNEQYF. In DNA form, the CDR3 reads TGTGCCAGCGGGACAGGCCCGATGAACGAGCAGTACTTC.

This clone came up a few times. The chain is built from TRBV2 and TRBJ2-3; 7 bases line up with TRBD2. V shed 5 bases and J 3 bases; nucleotides not matched to a gene: 2. The length of the CDR3 is 13 residues. Germline lookup yields CDR1 SNHLY and CDR2 FYNNEI. The CDR3 coding sequence is TGTGCCAGCAGTCCTAGCGGTACAGATACGCAGTATTTT. This translates into CASSPSGTDTQYF.

The chain links TRBV30 to TRBJ1-5; 10 nucleotides match TRBD1. J gave up 6 bases and V 4 bases, and 9 bases lay outside the gene matches. Germline assignment: CDR1 GTSNPN and CDR2 SVGIG (reference sequence). The CDR3 spans 15 residues. The CDR3 is CAWTFAGTGVQPQHF. For the CDR3, the DNA is TGTGCCTGGACATTTGCCGGGACAGGGGTTCAGCCCCAGCATTTT.

The genes are TRBV24-1 and TRBJ2-3; D may be TRBD2 (6 bases). The CDR3 covers 15 residues. Trimming took 2 bases from V and 1 from J, leaving 9 bases between them. Per germline, CDR1 KGHDR and CDR2 SFDVKD. The CDR3 spells CATSDSGLGTDTQYF. CDR3 nucleotide sequence: TGTGCCACCAGTGATTCGGGACTCGGCACAGATACGCAGTATTTT.